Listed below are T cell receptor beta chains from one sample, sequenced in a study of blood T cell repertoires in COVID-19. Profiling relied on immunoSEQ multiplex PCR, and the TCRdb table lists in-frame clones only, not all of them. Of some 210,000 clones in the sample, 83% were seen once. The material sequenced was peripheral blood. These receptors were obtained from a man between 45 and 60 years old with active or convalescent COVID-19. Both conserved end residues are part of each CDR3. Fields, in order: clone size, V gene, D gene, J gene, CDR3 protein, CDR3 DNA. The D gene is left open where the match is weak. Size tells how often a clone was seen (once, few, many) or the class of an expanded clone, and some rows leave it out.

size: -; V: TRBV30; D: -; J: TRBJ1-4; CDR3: CAWSPGGATEKLFF; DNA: TGTGCCTGGAGTCCGGGGGGAGCTACCGAAAAACTGTTTTTT
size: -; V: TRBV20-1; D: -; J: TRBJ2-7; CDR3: CSASHRVRGAREQYF; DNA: TGCAGTGCTAGTCACCGTGTTCGGGGGGCGCGCGAGCAGTACTTC
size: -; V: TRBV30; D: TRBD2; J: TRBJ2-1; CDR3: CAWSVSRTSGINEQFF; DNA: TGTGCCTGGAGTGTATCCCGGACTAGCGGAATCAATGAGCAGTTCTTC
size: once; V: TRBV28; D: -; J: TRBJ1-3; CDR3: CASKRGGARSGNTIYF; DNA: TGTGCCAGCAAACGAGGAGGGGCCCGCTCTGGAAACACCATATATTTT
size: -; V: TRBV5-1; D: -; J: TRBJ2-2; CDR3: CASSPGALNTGELFF; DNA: TGCGCCAGCAGCCCAGGGGCCCTGAACACCGGGGAGCTGTTTTTT
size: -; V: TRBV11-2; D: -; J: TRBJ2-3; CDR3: CASSMEGSTDTQYF; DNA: TGTGCCAGCAGCATGGAGGGCAGCACAGATACGCAGTATTTT
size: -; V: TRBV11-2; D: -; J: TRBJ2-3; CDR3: CASSLAGPGGTQYF; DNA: TGTGCCAGCAGCTTAGCAGGGCCGGGCGGAACGCAGTATTTT
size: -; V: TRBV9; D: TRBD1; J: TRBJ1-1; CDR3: CASSARGRTEAFF; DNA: TGTGCCAGCAGCGCGAGGGGGCGCACTGAAGCTTTCTTT
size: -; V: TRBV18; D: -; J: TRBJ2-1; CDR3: CASSPGGTASYNEQFF; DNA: TGTGCCAGCTCACCAGGCGGGACAGCGTCCTACAATGAGCAGTTCTTC
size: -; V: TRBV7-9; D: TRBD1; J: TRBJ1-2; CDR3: CASSWDSYSNYGYTF; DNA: TGTGCCAGCAGCTGGGACAGTTATTCTAACTATGGCTACACCTTC
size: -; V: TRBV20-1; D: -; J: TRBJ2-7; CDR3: CSARNGGWQYF; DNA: TGCAGTGCTAGAAACGGGGGTTGGCAGTACTTC
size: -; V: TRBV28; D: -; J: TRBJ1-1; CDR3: CASSSAGPVNTEAFF; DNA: TGTGCCAGCAGTTCGGCAGGGCCCGTGAACACTGAAGCTTTCTTT
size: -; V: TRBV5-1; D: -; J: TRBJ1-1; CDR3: CASSLGGGTEAFF; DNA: TGCGCCAGCAGCTTGGGAGGGGGCACTGAAGCTTTCTTT
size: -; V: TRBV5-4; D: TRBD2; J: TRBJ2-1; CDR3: CASSSGTRSYNEQFF; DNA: TGTGCCAGCTCATCCGGGACTAGATCCTACAATGAGCAGTTCTTC
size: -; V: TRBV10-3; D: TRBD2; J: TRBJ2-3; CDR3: CATYAGLAGGISTDTQYF; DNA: TGTGCCACTTACGCCGGACTAGCGGGAGGGATTAGCACAGATACGCAGTATTTT
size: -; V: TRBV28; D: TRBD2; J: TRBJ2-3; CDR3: CASSLGPSGRGDTQYF; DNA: TGTGCCAGCAGTTTAGGGCCTAGCGGGAGGGGGGATACGCAGTATTTT
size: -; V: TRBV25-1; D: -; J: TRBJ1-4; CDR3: CASSLGLREKLFF; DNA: TGTGCCAGCAGTCTCGGCCTGAGGGAAAAACTGTTTTTT
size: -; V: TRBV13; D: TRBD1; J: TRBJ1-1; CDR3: CASSNGPVDRAVTEAFF; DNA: TGTGCCAGCAGCAACGGTCCGGTGGACAGGGCGGTCACTGAAGCTTTCTTT
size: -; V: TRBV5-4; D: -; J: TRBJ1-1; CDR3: CASSRRGITEAFF; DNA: TGTGCCAGCAGTAGGCGGGGGATCACTGAAGCTTTCTTT
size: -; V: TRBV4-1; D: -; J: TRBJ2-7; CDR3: CASSQAPSGPYEQYF; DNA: TGCGCCAGCAGCCAAGCTCCCAGCGGCCCCTACGAGCAGTACTTC
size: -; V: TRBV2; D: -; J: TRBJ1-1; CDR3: CASTKGENTEAFF; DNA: TGTGCCAGCACCAAAGGAGAGAACACTGAAGCTTTCTTT
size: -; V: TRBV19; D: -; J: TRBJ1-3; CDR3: CASSIQGGNTIYF; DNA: TGTGCCAGTAGTATCCAGGGTGGAAACACCATATATTTT
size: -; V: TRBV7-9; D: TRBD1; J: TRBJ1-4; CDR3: CASSLGSGGMNEKLFF; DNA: TGTGCCAGCAGCTTAGGTTCAGGGGGCATGAATGAAAAACTGTTTTTT
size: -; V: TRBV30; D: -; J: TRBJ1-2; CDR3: CAWGTDFNYGYTF; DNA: TGTGCCTGGGGGACGGACTTTAACTATGGCTACACCTTC
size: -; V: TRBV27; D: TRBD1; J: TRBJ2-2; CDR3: CASRLGQGDTGELFF; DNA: TGTGCCAGCAGGCTCGGACAGGGTGACACCGGGGAGCTGTTTTTT
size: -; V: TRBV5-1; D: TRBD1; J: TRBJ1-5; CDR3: CASTIVGRGFDGPIGQPQHF; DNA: TGCGCCAGCACGATTGTCGGCAGGGGGTTCGACGGGCCAATCGGGCAGCCCCAGCATTTT
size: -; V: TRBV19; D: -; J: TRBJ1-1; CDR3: CASSMFPQVGVGSEAFF; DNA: TGTGCCAGTAGTATGTTCCCACAGGTTGGAGTTGGATCTGAAGCTTTCTTT
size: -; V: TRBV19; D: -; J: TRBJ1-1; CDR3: CATIRASSEAFF; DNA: TGTGCCACCATCCGAGCGAGTTCTGAAGCTTTCTTT
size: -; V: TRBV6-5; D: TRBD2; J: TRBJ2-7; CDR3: CASSSSGRNEQYF; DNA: TGTGCCAGCAGTAGTAGCGGGAGAAACGAGCAGTACTTC
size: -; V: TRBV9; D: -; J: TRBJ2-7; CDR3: CASSVGAIGEQYF; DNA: TGTGCCAGCAGCGTAGGGGCTATCGGCGAGCAGTACTTC
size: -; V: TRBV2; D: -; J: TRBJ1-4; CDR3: CASTRSGGRNEKLFF; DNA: TGTGCCAGCACCAGAAGTGGAGGTCGTAATGAAAAACTGTTTTTT
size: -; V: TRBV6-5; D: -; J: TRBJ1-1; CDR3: CASSWGEGGTEAFF; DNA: TGTGCCAGCAGCTGGGGGGAGGGGGGCACTGAAGCTTTCTTT
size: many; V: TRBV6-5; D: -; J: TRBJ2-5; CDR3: CASSSLLGQMQETQYF; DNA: TGTGCCAGCAGTTCCTTACTCGGACAAATGCAAGAGACCCAGTACTTC
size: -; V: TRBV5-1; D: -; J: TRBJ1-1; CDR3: CASSLFRSRGMNTEAFF; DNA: TGCGCCAGCAGCTTGTTCCGCAGTCGCGGGATGAACACTGAAGCTTTCTTT
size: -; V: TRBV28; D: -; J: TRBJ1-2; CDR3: CASSFMESYGYTF; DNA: TGTGCCAGCAGTTTTATGGAGAGCTATGGCTACACCTTC
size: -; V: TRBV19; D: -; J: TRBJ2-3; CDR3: CASSILGASTDTQYF; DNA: TGTGCCAGTAGTATTTTGGGGGCTAGCACAGATACGCAGTATTTT
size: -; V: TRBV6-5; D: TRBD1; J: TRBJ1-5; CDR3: CASSNRGGQPQHF; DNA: TGTGCCAGCAGCAACAGGGGAGGACAGCCCCAGCATTTT
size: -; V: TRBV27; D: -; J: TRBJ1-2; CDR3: CASSWTGGQGSGYTF; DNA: TGTGCCAGCAGTTGGACGGGAGGGCAGGGGAGTGGCTACACCTTC
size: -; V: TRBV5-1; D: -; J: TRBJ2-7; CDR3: CASSSGLSYEQYF; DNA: TGCGCCAGCAGTTCGGGACTGAGTTACGAGCAGTACTTC
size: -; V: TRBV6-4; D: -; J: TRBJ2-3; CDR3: CASSDSGGTQYF; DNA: TGTGCCAGCAGTGACTCCGGAGGTACGCAGTATTTT
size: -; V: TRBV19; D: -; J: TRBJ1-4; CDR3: CASSAHRTGGEKLFF; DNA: TGTGCCAGTAGTGCCCACAGGACCGGAGGGGAAAAACTGTTTTTT
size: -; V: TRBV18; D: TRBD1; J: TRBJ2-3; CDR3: CASSPRATGGSRSDTQYF; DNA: TGTGCCAGCTCACCACGGGCGACAGGGGGTTCTCGTTCAGATACGCAGTATTTT
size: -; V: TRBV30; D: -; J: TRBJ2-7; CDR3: CAWTLLGAPLYEQYF; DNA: TGTGCCTGGACCCTTTTGGGCGCACCACTCTACGAGCAGTACTTC